One sample yielded the 17 T cell receptor beta chains listed below, sequenced in a study of cytomegalovirus exposure and HLA in healthy donors. The PCR used 60 Vbeta and 13 Jbeta primers. TCRdb's copy holds only in-frame clones and misses some; the assay was immunoSEQ multiplex PCR. The sample holds fewer than 85,000 clones, around 82% seen once. Sequenced sample: PBMCs. The receptors come from a man aged 35 to 55 in good health and CMV-seronegative.

The gene calls are TRBV2 and TRBJ1-2; D may be TRBD1 (5 bases). The length of the CDR3 is 16 residues. V shed 10 bases and J shed 4 bases, with 25 bases lying between them. The germline V gene encodes CDR1 SNHLY and CDR2 FYNNEI. CDR3 sequence reads: CATEAAQDRFGYGYTF. CDR3 DNA: TGTGCCACCGAGGCGGCACAGGATCGGTTTGGCTATGGCTACACCTTC.

DNA for the CDR3: TGTGCCAGCAGCCAACAGGGGGACACTGAAGCTTTCTTT. Protein product: CASSQQGDTEAFF. The chain couples TRBV6-5 to TRBJ1-1, with 8 bases that match TRBD1. V trimming: 6 bases; J trimming: 3 bases; junction bases outside the gene matches: 3. This CDR3 is 13 amino acids long. CDR1 MNHEY and CDR2 SVGAGI come from the germline V gene.

A single count supports this clone. The CDR3 is CASSPRGSYEQYF. The CDR3, as DNA: TGTGCCAGTAGCCCCCGGGGATCCTACGAGCAGTACTTC. The chain combines TRBV19 with TRBJ2-7, with a possible D match to TRBD2 (5 bases). The germline V gene encodes CDR1 LNHDA and CDR2 SQIVND (reference sequence). The CDR3 runs to 13 residues. Trimming removed 6 bases at V and 1 base at J, with 10 bases between.

V usage is TRBV7-2 and J usage is TRBJ2-7; D perhaps matches TRBD2 (6 bases). This CDR3 comprises 14 residues. The V gene lost 1 base and the J gene lost 8 bases, with 15 bases spanning the gap. Germline values: CDR1 SGHTA, CDR2 FQGNSA. The CDR3 reads CASSLGASAVKQYF. As DNA, the CDR3 is TGTGCCAGCAGCTTAGGGGCTAGCGCCGTTAAGCAGTACTTC. The entire variable domain, with the rest obtained from reference TRBV7-2 and TRBJ2-7, is as follows: GAGVSQSPSNKVTEKGKDVELRCDPISGHTALYWYRQSLGQGLEFLIYFQGNSAPDKSGLPSDRFSAERTGGSVSTLTIQRTQQEDSAVYLCASSLGASAVKQYFGPGTRLTVT.

CDR3 in DNA: TGTGCCAGCAGCCTACGGACAGGGGCTTTTGAAAAACTGTTTTTT. It yields the protein CASSLRTGAFEKLFF. V usage is TRBV5-6 and J usage is TRBJ1-4; TRBD1 matches at 9 bases. V was pared by 4 bases and J by 7 bases, with 8 bases of the junction left unmatched. From germline, CDR1 is SGHDT and CDR2 YYEEEE. The CDR3 length is 15 residues.

The chain links TRBV19 to TRBJ1-5; 7 nucleotides agree with TRBD1. The CDR3 spans 15 residues. V gave up 4 bases and J gave up 1 base; unmatched junction bases: 4. In germline, CDR1 is LNHDA, CDR2 SQIVND (reference sequence). In DNA, the CDR3 is TGTGCCAGTAGTAGGCAGGGGGAGAGCAATCAGCCCCAGCATTTT. Protein: CASSRQGESNQPQHF.

The chain combines TRBV30 with TRBJ1-1; 7 bases are shared with TRBD1. From germline, CDR1 is GTSNPN and CDR2 SVGIG (reference sequence). The length of the CDR3 is 15 residues. The V segment lost 1 base and the J segment 7 bases; nucleotides outside the gene matches: 12. The CDR3 is CAWSGGAGGNFEAFF. CDR3 nucleotide sequence: TGTGCCTGGAGTGGAGGTGCAGGGGGAAATTTTGAAGCTTTCTTT. Variable domain in full (rest from reference TRBV30 and TRBJ1-1): SQTIHQWPATLVQPVGSPLSLECTVEGTSNPNLYWYRQAAGRGLQLLFYSVGIGQISSEVPQNLSASRPQDRQFILSSKKLLLSDSGFYLCAWSGGAGGNFEAFFGQGTRLTVV.

This chain joins TRBV5-6 and TRBJ2-7; possibly TRBD2 for D (6 bases). Deletions cut 4 bases from V and 0 bases from J, with 14 bases between. The CDR3 is 15 amino acids. Looked up from germline, CDR1 is SGHDT and CDR2 is YYEEEE. This CDR3 reads CASSPRGLSSYEQYF. The CDR3 DNA is TGTGCCAGCAGCCCGCGGGGCTTGAGCTCCTACGAGCAGTACTTC.

Turning to this clone: The junction and the germline gene differ at one end; a read error may be behind it. V usage is TRBV4-2 and J usage is TRBJ1-3; 8 positions match TRBD1. CDR3 size: 16 residues. Germline CDR1 and CDR2: LGHNA and YNFKEQ. The chain's CDR3 is CARSPSDRGPGNTIYF. The CDR3 DNA is TGTGCCCGCAGCCCATCAGACAGGGGCCCTGGAAACACCATATATTTT.

This chain joins TRBV27 and TRBJ1-2, with D perhaps TRBD1 (6 bases). The CDR3 runs to 15 residues. Germline CDR1 is MNHEY and CDR2 is SMNVEV (reference sequence). V was trimmed by 2 bases and J by 8 bases, leaving 18 bases between them. The CDR3 sequence: CASSLAGTTITGYTF. For the CDR3, the DNA is TGTGCCAGCAGTTTAGCCGGGACAACGATAACCGGCTACACCTTC.

The CDR3 loop is CASGGAPLHF. The CDR3 region has the DNA TGTGCCAGCGGCGGGGCACCCCTCCACTTT. This rearrangement joins TRBV25-1 to TRBJ1-6; unclear D gene. The germline V gene has CDR1 MGHDK and CDR2 SYGVNS. Trimming removed 8 bases at V and 11 bases at J, with 7 bases between. The CDR3 is 10 residues long.

The genes are TRBV9 and TRBJ2-6, with no clear D. Looked up from germline, CDR1 is SGDLS and CDR2 is YYNGEE. With 4 bases removed from V and 0 bases from J, the gap between germline ends came to 8 bases. CDR3 length equals 15 residues. In nucleotides, the CDR3 is TGTGCCAGCAGCCCCCGTCCCTCTGGGGCCAACGTCCTGACTTTC. Translating gives CASSPRPSGANVLTF.

This rearrangement joins TRBV21-1 to TRBJ1-6; the table's D call TRBD1 went unverified against the DNA. TRBV21-1 has pseudogene status. The CDR3 length is 19 residues. CDR3 region: CASSRGQGALEPYNSPLHF. CDR3 bases: TGTGCCAGCAGCAGGGGACAGGGAGCTTTAGAGCCTTATAATTCACCCCTCCACTTT.

V and J are TRBV5-4 and TRBJ2-2; D is uncertain. Germline V gives CDR1 SGHNT, CDR2 YYREEE (reference sequence). V shed 2 bases and J shed 6 bases, with 8 bases lying between them. CDR3 size: 13 residues. In nucleotides, the CDR3 is TGTGCCAGCAGCTTCACAGAACCCGGGGAGCTGTTTTTT. Residues: CASSFTEPGELFF.

V gene TRBV6-1 combines with J gene TRBJ1-2; perhaps TRBD1 as D (6 bases). The CDR3 runs to 15 residues. V was cut by 6 bases and J by 3 bases, with 17 bases left in between. The germline V gene has CDR1 MNHNS and CDR2 SASEGT. The CDR3 nucleotides read TGTGCCAGCAGGCCGGTACAGGGATTAGACTATGGCTACACCTTC. Translating gives CASRPVQGLDYGYTF.

The rearrangement links TRBV29-1 to TRBJ2-7; D is unresolved. V was trimmed by 0 bases and J by 3 bases, leaving 3 bases between them. The CDR3 sequence is 11 residues long. Germline CDR1 SQVTM, CDR2 ANQGSEA. The CDR3 sequence is CSVEDLYEQYF. Here the CDR3 DNA reads TGCAGCGTTGAAGACCTCTACGAGCAGTACTTC.

There are a few counts of this clone. The chain joins TRBV5-1 to TRBJ1-5; 7 bases line up with TRBD1. CDR1 is SGHRS and CDR2 is YFSETQ in the germline V gene. This CDR3 is 14 amino acids long. After removal of 4 bases from V and 6 bases from J, the junction contained 7 bases not matched to a gene. The CDR3 sequence: CASSPSSGGQPQHF. The DNA for the CDR3 is TGCGCCAGCAGCCCAAGTTCAGGGGGTCAGCCCCAGCATTTT.